Each of the 16 T cell receptor beta chains below was sequenced from the same sample in a study of shared clonotypes between healthy human individuals. As defined, naive CD8 cells were CD45RO-negative and positively selected for CCR7, with terminally differentiated effector memory CD45RA+ cells excluded. TCRdb's copy holds only in-frame clones and misses some; the assay was immunoSEQ multiplex PCR. The sample carries about 700,000 clones, around 90% recorded once. Material: naive CD8+ T cells sorted from blood. The receptors derive from a man aged 30-40 years in good health.

This chain uses TRBV27 with TRBJ2-7; 14 positions agree with TRBD2. The CDR3 totals 16 residues. Germline CDR1 MNHEY, CDR2 SMNVEV (reference sequence). The ends lost 5 bases at V and 1 base at J; junction bases unmatched: 4. This chain's CDR3 is CASSPGTSGRSYEQYF. The CDR3 DNA is TGTGCCAGCAGTCCTGGGACTAGCGGGAGATCCTACGAGCAGTACTTC.

This chain links TRBV9 with TRBJ2-6; D is possibly TRBD1 (5 bases). Trimming stripped 0 bases from V and 0 bases from J, with 10 bases between. Germline CDR1 is SGDLS and CDR2 is YYNGEE. The CDR3 has 17 residues. CDR3 in DNA: TGTGCCAGCAGCGTAGTCACAGGCCGCTCTGGGGCCAACGTCCTGACTTTC. Translating gives CASSVVTGRSGANVLTF.

V and J are TRBV28 and TRBJ1-2; D possibly corresponds to TRBD1 (5 bases). The CDR3 totals 17 residues. Germline V CDR1 and CDR2: MDHEN, SYDVKM. V shed 4 bases and J shed 0 bases, with 18 bases lying between them. CDR3 loop: CASSYQTGPKTNYGYTF. CDR3 in DNA: TGTGCCAGCAGTTACCAAACGGGACCTAAAACTAACTATGGCTACACCTTC.

The chain uses TRBV30 and TRBJ1-5; 7 nucleotides match TRBD1. V lost 5 bases to trimming and J lost 2 bases; unmatched junction nucleotides: 6. This CDR3 has 14 residues. Germline V gene data show CDR1 as GTSNPN and CDR2 as SVGIG (reference sequence). The CDR3 reads CAWATGQGNQPQHF. CDR3 sequence (DNA): TGTGCCTGGGCAACCGGACAGGGCAATCAGCCCCAGCATTTT.

The V gene is TRBV4-1, the J gene TRBJ1-1; the D gene is possibly TRBD1 (6 bases). The V end was cut by 0 bases, the J end by 7 bases, with 12 bases between. The CDR3 runs to 14 residues. Germline assignment: CDR1 MGHRA and CDR2 YSYEKL. The CDR3 is CASSQDPGDDEAFF. CDR3 nucleotides: TGCGCCAGCAGCCAAGATCCAGGGGATGATGAAGCTTTCTTT.

The CDR3 DNA is TGCAGCGTTGAAAAAGATCCGGCTAGCTCCTACAATGAGCAGTTCTTC. This codes for CSVEKDPASSYNEQFF. The chain employs TRBV29-1 and TRBJ2-1; no clear D. The germline V gene encodes CDR1 SQVTM and CDR2 ANQGSEA. This CDR3 spans 16 amino acids. The germline V and J ends were trimmed by 2 bases and 0 bases, with 14 bases remaining between them.

For this clone: The sample carries other DNA sequences with the same CDR3. V gene TRBV7-9 combines with J gene TRBJ2-7; 9 nucleotides align to TRBD1. Germline loops: CDR1 SEHNR, CDR2 FQNEAQ (reference sequence). Losses at the gene ends were 4 bases for V and 2 bases for J; bases not matched to a gene: 3. This CDR3 has 14 residues. CDR3 protein: CASSSGTGPYEQYF. For the CDR3, the DNA is TGTGCCAGCAGCTCAGGGACAGGGCCCTACGAGCAGTACTTC.

This clone has only one observation. V is TRBV27 and J is TRBJ1-5; D remains unclear. CDR1 is MNHEY, CDR2 SMNVEV, per germline (reference sequence). With 3 bases removed from V and 7 bases from J, the gap between germline ends came to 10 bases. CDR3 length: 13 residues. CDR3 amino acids: CASSFSFGQPQHF. In DNA form, the CDR3 reads TGTGCCAGCAGTTTCTCCTTCGGCCAGCCCCAGCATTTT.

Notes on this clone: Different DNA sequences within this sample yield the same CDR3. The rearrangement links TRBV30 to TRBJ1-1; no clear D. The germline gives CDR1 GTSNPN, CDR2 SVGIG (reference sequence). The V and J ends lost 0 bases and 0 bases respectively, with 5 bases between them. This CDR3 is 13 amino acids long. The CDR3 DNA follows: TGTGCCTGGAGTGTAACGGTGAACACTGAAGCTTTCTTT. As protein: CAWSVTVNTEAFF.

The chain links TRBV4-1 to TRBJ2-1, with D unresolved. In germline, CDR1 is MGHRA, CDR2 YSYEKL. Between the trimmed V and J ends, which lost 3 bases and 6 bases, there was a span of 9 bases. The CDR3 is 13 residues long. The CDR3 reads CASSHDSGNEQFF. CDR3 nucleotide sequence: TGCGCCAGCAGCCATGACTCGGGCAATGAGCAGTTCTTC.

This clone was recorded only once. The CDR3 DNA sequence: TGTGCCAGCAGCTTGACAGGGGGCTGGACTGAAGCTTTCTTT. Its protein product is CASSLTGGWTEAFF. The chain couples TRBV13 to TRBJ1-1; TRBD1 aligns across 10 bases. V trimming: 3 bases; J trimming: 5 bases; junction bases outside the gene matches: 3. In germline, CDR1 is PRHDT, CDR2 FYEKMQ (reference sequence). The CDR3 is 14 amino acids.

This chain uses TRBV6-1 with TRBJ1-1; D not certain. With 3 bases removed from V and 4 bases from J, the gap between germline ends came to 12 bases. CDR1 is MNHNS, CDR2 SASEGT, per germline. This CDR3 has 14 amino acids. The CDR3 bases are TGTGCCAGCAGTGACTATGACGGTATCACTGAAGCTTTCTTT. Its translation: CASSDYDGITEAFF.

The CDR3 coding sequence is TGCAGCGTGACAGGTACGGGGGACTACGAGCAGTACTTC. It specifies CSVTGTGDYEQYF. V gene TRBV29-1 combines with J gene TRBJ2-7, with D possibly called TRBD1 or TRBD2 (6 bases each). The CDR3 has 13 amino acids. Germline assignment: CDR1 SQVTM and CDR2 ANQGSEA. V dropped 6 bases and J dropped 3 bases, with 15 bases sitting between them.

The rearrangement uses TRBV29-1 and TRBJ2-3; the match to TRBD2 covers 9 bases. Germline V CDR1 and CDR2: SQVTM, ANQGSEA. V was clipped by 4 bases and J by 6 bases; unmatched bases: 11. The CDR3 extends over 15 amino acids. CDR3 protein: CSVVLASGEGDTQYF. The CDR3 DNA follows: TGCAGCGTTGTGCTCGCTAGCGGGGAGGGGGATACGCAGTATTTT.

V and J are TRBV7-8 and TRBJ1-4; D possibly corresponds to TRBD1 (5 bases). The CDR3 is made up of 16 amino acids. The V end lost 2 bases, the J end lost 0 bases, and 10 bases lay between the germline ends. CDR1 is SGHVS and CDR2 is FQNEAQ in the germline V gene. In nucleotides, the CDR3 is TGTGCCAGCAGCTTAAAGGGGAGGGCAACTAATGAAAAACTGTTTTTT. The encoded protein is CASSLKGRATNEKLFF.

The CDR3 sequence is CRLLLGQGVYNEQFF. CDR3 in DNA: TGCAGACTCCTGCTCGGACAGGGGGTTTACAATGAGCAGTTCTTC. The chain combines TRBV29-1 with TRBJ2-1, with 10 bases identical to TRBD1. The CDR3 sequence is 15 residues long. Germline V lookup: CDR1 SQVTM, CDR2 ANQGSEA.